This is a list of T cell receptor beta chains from one sample in a study of shared clonotypes between healthy human individuals. Some clones are missing from TCRdb's copy, which holds only in-frame ones; the method was immunoSEQ multiplex PCR. The sample has just over 2,000,000 clones, roughly 95% seen once; the top ten hold more than 0.1%. Sequences were obtained from naive CD4+ T cells sorted from blood. All receptors derive from a man aged 18 to 35 in good health. CDR3s include the opening cysteine and the closing phenylalanine or tryptophan. D genes are given only for firm matches. Only part of the rows carry a size: once, few, many, or a class if the clone is expanded.

j_call d_call v_call clone_size cdr3_length cdr3_aa cdr3_nt
TRBJ2-7 - TRBV19 - 15 CASSTGKTLPKEQYF TGTGCCAGTAGTACCGGGAAAACCCTTCCGAAAGAGCAGTACTTC
TRBJ2-7 TRBD1 TRBV5-1 - 14 CASSLRDSLYEQYF TGCGCCAGCAGCCTCCGGGACAGTCTCTACGAGCAGTACTTC
TRBJ1-5 TRBD1 TRBV27 many 14 CASSRDRGEQPQHF TGTGCCAGCAGCCGGGACAGGGGGGAACAGCCCCAGCATTTT
TRBJ1-2 - TRBV7-9 - 14 CASSQLTGTLGYTF TGTGCCAGCAGCCAACTAACCGGGACCCTCGGCTACACCTTC
TRBJ1-4 TRBD1 TRBV29-1 - 12 CSVKTGTEKLFF TGCAGCGTTAAGACAGGGACTGAAAAACTGTTTTTT
TRBJ1-1 - TRBV7-3 - 11 CASSLGSEAFF TGTGCCAGCAGCTTAGGGTCTGAAGCTTTCTTT
TRBJ1-2 TRBD1 TRBV9 - 16 CASSPQGARGNYGYTF TGTGCCAGCAGTCCCCAGGGGGCTAGGGGTAACTATGGCTACACCTTC
TRBJ1-1 TRBD1 TRBV18 - 16 CASSPKARGQDTEAFF TGTGCCAGCTCACCGAAGGCCAGGGGGCAGGACACTGAAGCTTTCTTT
TRBJ1-2 TRBD1 TRBV27 - 16 CASSSMTGTVNYGYTF TGTGCCAGCAGTTCCATGACAGGGACGGTGAACTATGGCTACACCTTC
TRBJ2-5 TRBD1 TRBV9 - 15 CASSVGAGGVETQYF TGTGCCAGCAGCGTAGGGGCAGGGGGTGTGGAGACCCAGTACTTC
TRBJ1-2 TRBD1 TRBV30 - 12 CAGDRGLRGYTF TGTGCCGGGGACAGGGGGCTTCGTGGCTACACCTTC
TRBJ2-7 - TRBV6-1 - 13 CASSDSFHYEQYF TGTGCCAGCAGTGACTCCTTCCACTACGAGCAGTACTTC
TRBJ1-5 TRBD1 TRBV10-2 - 17 CASSDFTGGHSNQPQHF TGCGCCAGCAGTGATTTTACAGGGGGCCATAGCAATCAGCCCCAGCATTTT
TRBJ2-5 - TRBV11-2 - 15 CASSLGTTETETQYF TGTGCCAGCAGCCTAGGAACGACAGAGACAGAGACCCAGTACTTC
TRBJ2-1 - TRBV4-1 - 13 CASVSSSYNEQFF TGCGCCAGCGTTTCCAGCTCCTACAATGAGCAGTTCTTC
TRBJ1-2 - TRBV6-6 - 13 CASSYEGTYGYTF TGTGCCAGCAGTTACGAGGGCACCTATGGCTACACCTTC
TRBJ2-3 - TRBV5-1 few 12 CASSLEPDTQYF TGCGCCAGCAGCTTGGAGCCAGATACGCAGTATTTT
TRBJ2-5 TRBD1 TRBV5-5 - 15 CASSATGRTQETQYF TGTGCCAGCAGCGCGACAGGGAGAACCCAAGAGACCCAGTACTTC
TRBJ2-3 - TRBV6-5 - 15 CASSYSGPPADTQYF TGTGCCAGCAGTTACTCGGGCCCCCCAGCAGATACGCAGTATTTT
TRBJ2-5 TRBD2 TRBV9 - 15 CASSLRAGVRETQYF TGTGCCAGCAGCCTCCGCGCGGGGGTCCGGGAGACCCAGTACTTC
TRBJ2-2 - TRBV11-2 - 14 CASSLLSGAGELFF TGTGCCAGCAGCTTACTGTCCGGGGCCGGGGAGCTGTTTTTT
TRBJ1-6 - TRBV6-5 - 15 CASSYGDTYNSPLHF TGTGCCAGCAGTTACGGGGACACCTATAATTCACCCCTCCACTTT
TRBJ2-1 TRBD2 TRBV7-9 - 18 CASSLPGTSGRTSNEQFF TGTGCCAGCAGCTTACCCGGGACTAGCGGGAGAACTAGCAATGAGCAGTTCTTC
TRBJ2-7 - TRBV6-1 - 13 CAVTGRSSYEQYF TGTGCCGTTACGGGACGGAGCTCCTACGAGCAGTACTTC
TRBJ2-2 - TRBV5-1 - 14 CASSFGQGTGELFF -
TRBJ1-1 TRBD1 TRBV5-1 - 14 CASSWDTGGTEAFF TGCGCCAGCAGCTGGGATACAGGGGGCACTGAAGCTTTCTTT
TRBJ1-6 - TRBV25-1 - 14 CASSGQFYNSPLHF TGTGCCAGCAGTGGACAGTTCTATAATTCACCCCTCCACTTT
TRBJ2-3 - TRBV5-1 - 15 CASSLVGRVMDTQYF TGCGCCAGCAGCTTGGTTGGGCGGGTAATGGATACGCAGTATTTT
TRBJ1-1 - TRBV11-3 - 13 CASSFTADTEAFF TGTGCCAGCAGCTTTACCGCCGACACTGAAGCTTTCTTT
TRBJ2-1 TRBD2 TRBV2 - 15 CASVWGGNSYNEQFF TGTGCCAGCGTCTGGGGGGGGAACTCCTACAATGAGCAGTTCTTC
TRBJ1-5 - TRBV2 - 14 CASSEAGNNQPQHF TGTGCCAGCAGTGAAGCCGGTAACAATCAGCCCCAGCATTTT
TRBJ2-1 - TRBV9 - 14 CASSVASVTNEQFF TGTGCCAGCAGCGTAGCTAGCGTCACCAATGAGCAGTTCTTC
TRBJ2-7 TRBD1 TRBV5-4 - 14 CASSWGDRDREQYF TGTGCCAGCAGCTGGGGGGACAGGGACCGCGAGCAGTACTTC
TRBJ2-1 - TRBV7-2 - 11 CASSLRTQQFF TGTGCCAGCAGCTTACGGACTCAGCAGTTCTTC
TRBJ1-5 TRBD1 TRBV7-9 - 16 CASSLGTGESSQPQHF TGTGCCAGCAGCTTAGGGACAGGGGAGAGTTCTCAGCCCCAGCATTTT
TRBJ1-1 - TRBV30 - 14 CAGCTGPILTEAFF TGTGCCGGGTGTACAGGGCCCATTTTGACTGAAGCTTTCTTT
TRBJ1-2 TRBD1 TRBV6-6 - 15 CAGRRTGGENYGYTF TGTGCCGGGCGACGGACAGGGGGGGAAAACTATGGCTACACCTTC
TRBJ2-5 TRBD1 TRBV6-5 - 15 CASSSDRGQGETQYF TGTGCCAGCAGTTCCGACAGGGGGCAAGGGGAGACCCAGTACTTC
TRBJ2-7 TRBD2 TRBV18 - 18 CASSPPGTFGRADYEQYF TGTGCCAGCTCACCACCTGGGACTTTTGGGAGGGCCGACTACGAGCAGTACTTC
TRBJ2-7 - TRBV6-6 - 11 CASNAPYEQYF TGTGCCAGCAATGCCCCGTACGAGCAGTACTTC
TRBJ2-5 - TRBV5-1 - 14 CASSLRPNQETQYF TGCGCCAGCAGCTTGCGGCCTAACCAAGAGACCCAGTACTTC
TRBJ2-3 - TRBV5-6 - 16 CASTPARKVFQDTQYF TGTGCCAGCACGCCGGCTCGGAAAGTTTTCCAGGATACGCAGTATTTT
TRBJ1-2 - TRBV5-1 - 13 CASSLGGLRGYTF TGCGCCAGCAGCTTGGGGGGATTACGAGGCTACACCTTC
TRBJ2-5 TRBD2 TRBV5-1 once 17 CASSLGRTSGRLETQYF TGCGCCAGCAGCTTAGGCCGGACTAGCGGGAGATTAGAGACCCAGTACTTC
TRBJ2-3 - TRBV11-3 - 16 CASSSGSGRSTDTQYF TGTGCCAGCAGCTCGGGCTCAGGTCGGTCTACGGATACGCAGTATTTT